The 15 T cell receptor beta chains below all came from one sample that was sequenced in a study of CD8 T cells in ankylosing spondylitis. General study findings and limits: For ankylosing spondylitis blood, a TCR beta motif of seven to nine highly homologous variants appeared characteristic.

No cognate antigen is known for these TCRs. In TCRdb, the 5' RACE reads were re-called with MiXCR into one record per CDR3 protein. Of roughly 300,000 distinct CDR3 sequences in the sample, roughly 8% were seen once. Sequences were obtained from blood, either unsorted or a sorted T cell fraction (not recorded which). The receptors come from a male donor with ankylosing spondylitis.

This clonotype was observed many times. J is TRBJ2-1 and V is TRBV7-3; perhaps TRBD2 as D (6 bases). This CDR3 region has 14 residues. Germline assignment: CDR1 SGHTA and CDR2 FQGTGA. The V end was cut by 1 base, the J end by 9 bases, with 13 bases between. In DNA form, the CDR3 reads TGTGCCAGCAGCTTAAATTCGGGAGTAACTGAGCAGTTCTTC. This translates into CASSLNSGVTEQFF.

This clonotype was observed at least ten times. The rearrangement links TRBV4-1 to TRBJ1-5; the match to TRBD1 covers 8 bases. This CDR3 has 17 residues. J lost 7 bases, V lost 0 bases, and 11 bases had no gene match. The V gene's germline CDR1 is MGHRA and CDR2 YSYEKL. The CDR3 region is CASSQDQRTGMGQPQHF. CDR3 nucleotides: TGCGCCAGCAGCCAAGATCAAAGGACAGGGATGGGGCAGCCCCAGCATTTT.

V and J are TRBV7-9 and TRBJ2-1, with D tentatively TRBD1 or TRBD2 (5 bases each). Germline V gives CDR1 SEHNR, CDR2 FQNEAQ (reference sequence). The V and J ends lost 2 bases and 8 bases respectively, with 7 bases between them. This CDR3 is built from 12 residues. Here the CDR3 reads CASSLWGYEQFF. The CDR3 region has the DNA TGTGCCAGCAGCTTATGGGGGTATGAGCAGTTCTTC.

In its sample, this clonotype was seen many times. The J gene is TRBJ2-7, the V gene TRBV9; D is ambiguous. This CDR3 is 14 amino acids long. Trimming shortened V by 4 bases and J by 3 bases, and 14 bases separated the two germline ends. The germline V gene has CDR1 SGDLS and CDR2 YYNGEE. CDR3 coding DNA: TGTGCCAGCAGCAGTAATACCGGCCGCTACGAGCAGTACTTC. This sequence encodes CASSSNTGRYEQYF.

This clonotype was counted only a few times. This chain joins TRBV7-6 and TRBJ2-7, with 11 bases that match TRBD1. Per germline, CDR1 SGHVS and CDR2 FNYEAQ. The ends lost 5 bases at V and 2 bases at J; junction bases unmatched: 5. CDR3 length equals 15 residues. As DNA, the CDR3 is TGTGCCAGCAGCCGGACGGGACAGGGGGCCTACGAGCAGTACTTC. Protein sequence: CASSRTGQGAYEQYF.

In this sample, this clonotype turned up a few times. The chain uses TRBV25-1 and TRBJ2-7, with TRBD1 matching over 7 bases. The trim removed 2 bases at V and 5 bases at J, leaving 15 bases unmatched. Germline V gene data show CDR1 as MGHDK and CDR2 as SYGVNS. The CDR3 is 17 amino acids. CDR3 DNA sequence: TGTGCCAGCAGTGAAAACAGCCCCGGGACAGCTCCCCACGAGCAGTACTTC. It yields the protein CASSENSPGTAPHEQYF.

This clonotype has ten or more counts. The CDR3 region has the DNA TGTGCCACCTCGGGGGCCACAGATACGCAGTATTTT. Protein: CATSGATDTQYF. The chain uses TRBV24-1 and TRBJ2-3; possibly TRBD1 or TRBD2 for D (6 bases each). With 9 bases removed from V and 2 bases from J, the gap between germline ends came to 8 bases. The CDR3 is 12 residues long. Germline assignment: CDR1 KGHDR and CDR2 SFDVKD.

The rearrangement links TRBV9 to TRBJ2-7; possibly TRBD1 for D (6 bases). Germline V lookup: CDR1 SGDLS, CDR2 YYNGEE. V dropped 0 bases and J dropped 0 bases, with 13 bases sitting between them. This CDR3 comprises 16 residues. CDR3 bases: TGTGCCAGCAGCGTAGCCCCTACAGGGTCCTCCTACGAGCAGTACTTC. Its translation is CASSVAPTGSSYEQYF.

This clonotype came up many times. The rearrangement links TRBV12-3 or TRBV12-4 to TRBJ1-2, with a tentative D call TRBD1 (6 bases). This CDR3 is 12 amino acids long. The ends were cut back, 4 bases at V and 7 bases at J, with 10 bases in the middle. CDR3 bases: TGTGCCAGCAGTTACCACAGGGCTGGCTACACCTTC. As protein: CASSYHRAGYTF.

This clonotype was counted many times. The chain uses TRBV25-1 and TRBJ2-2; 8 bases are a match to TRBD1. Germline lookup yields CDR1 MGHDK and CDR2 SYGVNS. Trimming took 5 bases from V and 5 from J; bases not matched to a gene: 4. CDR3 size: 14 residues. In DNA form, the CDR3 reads TGTGCCAGCAGTCACACAGGGGGGACCGGGGAGCTGTTTTTT. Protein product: CASSHTGGTGELFF.

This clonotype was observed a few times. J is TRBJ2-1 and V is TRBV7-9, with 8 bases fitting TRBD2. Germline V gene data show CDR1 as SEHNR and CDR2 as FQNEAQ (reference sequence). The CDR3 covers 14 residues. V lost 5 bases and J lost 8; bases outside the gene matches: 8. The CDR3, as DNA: TGTGCCAGCAGCCCAGGCGGGGGGCTGGATGAGCAGTTCTTC. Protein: CASSPGGGLDEQFF.

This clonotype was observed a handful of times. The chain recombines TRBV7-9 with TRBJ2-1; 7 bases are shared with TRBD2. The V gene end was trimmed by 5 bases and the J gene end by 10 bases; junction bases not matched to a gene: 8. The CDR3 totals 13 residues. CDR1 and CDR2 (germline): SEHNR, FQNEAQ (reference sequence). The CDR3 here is CASSRTSAGEQFF. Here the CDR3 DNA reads TGTGCCAGCAGCCGAACTAGCGCTGGCGAGCAGTTCTTC.

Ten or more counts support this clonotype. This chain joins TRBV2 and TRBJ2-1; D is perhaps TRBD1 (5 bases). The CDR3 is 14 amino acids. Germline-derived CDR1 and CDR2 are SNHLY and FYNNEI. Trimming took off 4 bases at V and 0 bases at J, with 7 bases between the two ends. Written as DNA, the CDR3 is TGTGCCAGCAGTGTTAGGGGCTCCTACAATGAGCAGTTCTTC. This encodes CASSVRGSYNEQFF.

The CDR3 loop is CASWEDTSQPQHF. For the CDR3, the DNA is TGTGCCAGCTGGGAGGATACATCTCAGCCCCAGCATTTT. The chain links TRBV28 to TRBJ1-5; no definite D call. The CDR3 totals 13 residues. The V end was cut by 8 bases, the J end by 6 bases, with 14 bases between. Per the germline V gene, CDR1 is MDHEN and CDR2 is SYDVKM.

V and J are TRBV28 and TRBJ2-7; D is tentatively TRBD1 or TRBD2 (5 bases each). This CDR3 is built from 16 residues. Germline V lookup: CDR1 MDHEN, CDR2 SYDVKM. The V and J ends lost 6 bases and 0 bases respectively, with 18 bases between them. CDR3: CASSFTGTQLSYEQYF. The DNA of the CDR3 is TGTGCCAGCAGCTTCACCGGGACCCAACTCTCCTACGAGCAGTACTTC.